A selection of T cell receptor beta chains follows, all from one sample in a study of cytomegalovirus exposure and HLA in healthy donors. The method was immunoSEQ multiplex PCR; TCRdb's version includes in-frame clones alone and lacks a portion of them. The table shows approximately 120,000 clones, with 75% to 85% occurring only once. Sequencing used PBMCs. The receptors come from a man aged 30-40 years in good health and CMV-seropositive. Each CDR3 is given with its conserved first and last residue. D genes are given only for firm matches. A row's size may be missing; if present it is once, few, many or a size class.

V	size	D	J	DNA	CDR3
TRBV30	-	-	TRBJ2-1	TGTGCCTGGAACTCAGGGGCTGGATACAATGAGCAGTTCTTC	CAWNSGAGYNEQFF
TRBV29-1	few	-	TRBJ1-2	TGCAGCGTTTTCACAGTTAGCTATGGCTACACCTTC	CSVFTVSYGYTF
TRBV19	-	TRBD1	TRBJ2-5	TGTGCCAGTAGTTCCCCGGGACAGGGTTTGGAGACCCAGTACTTC	CASSSPGQGLETQYF
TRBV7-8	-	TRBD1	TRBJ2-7	TGTGCCAGCAGCCGGCCTACAGGGGACGAGCAGTACTTC	CASSRPTGDEQYF
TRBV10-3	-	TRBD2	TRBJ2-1	TGTGCCATCAGGGAGGGGAGTAGCGGGGCTTCCCTCTCCTACAATGAGCAGTTCTTC	CAIREGSSGASLSYNEQFF
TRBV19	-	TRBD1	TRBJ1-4	TGTGCCAGTCGTACGCTGGGGACAGGAGGAGAAAAACTGTTTTTT	CASRTLGTGGEKLFF
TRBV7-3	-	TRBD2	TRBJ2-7	TGTGCCAGCAGCCCCTCGGTGGGAGGGAGGCAGTACTTC	CASSPSVGGRQYF
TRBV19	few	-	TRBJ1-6	TGTGCCAGCCTACGGGAGGAAAATTCACCCCTCCACTTT	CASLREENSPLHF
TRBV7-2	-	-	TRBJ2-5	TGTGCCAGCAGCTTACAGCGAGAGACCCAGTACTTC	CASSLQRETQYF
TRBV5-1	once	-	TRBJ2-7	TGCGCCAGCAGCCCGTCAGGGTCCGGCTACGAGCAGTACTTC	CASSPSGSGYEQYF
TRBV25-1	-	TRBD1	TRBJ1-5	TGTGCCAGCAGAGCGACAGGGTTAAATCAGCCCCAGCATTTT	CASRATGLNQPQHF
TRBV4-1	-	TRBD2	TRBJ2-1	TGCGCCAGCAGCCGCAATAGACTAGCGGGGGGACCGGATGAGCAGTTCTTC	CASSRNRLAGGPDEQFF
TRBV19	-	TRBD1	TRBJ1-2	TGTGCCAGTAGTGTGGGACAGGGGGCCGGTGGCTACACCTTC	CASSVGQGAGGYTF
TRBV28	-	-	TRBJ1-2	TGTGCCAACAAGGGGGGGGCTGGAGGCTACACCTTC	CANKGGAGGYTF
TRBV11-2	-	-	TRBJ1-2	TGTGCCAGCAGCAGGACAGAAGACTATGGCTACACCTTC	CASSRTEDYGYTF
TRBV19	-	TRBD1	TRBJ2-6	TGTGCCAGTCGCCCGCCGGGACAGGGCCTCTCTGGGGCCAACGGCCTGACTTTC	CASRPPGQGLSGANGLTF
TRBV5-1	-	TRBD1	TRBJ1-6	TGCGCCAGCAGCTTGGAGGGGGCAGGATCACCCCTCCACTTT	CASSLEGAGSPLHF
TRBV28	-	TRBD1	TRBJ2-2	TGTGCCAGCAGCCCGAGACAGGGGATAGGAACCGGGGAGCTGTTTTTT	CASSPRQGIGTGELFF
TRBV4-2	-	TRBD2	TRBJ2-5	TGTGCCAGCAGCTCGACTAGCGGTGAGACCCAGTACTTC	CASSSTSGETQYF
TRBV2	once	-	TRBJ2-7	TGTGCCAGCAGTGAGAGGGGGTCCTACGAGCAGTACTTC	CASSERGSYEQYF
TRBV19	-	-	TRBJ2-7	TGTGCCAGTAGTCCTGACAGGCGTATTTCCTACGAGCAGTACTTC	CASSPDRRISYEQYF
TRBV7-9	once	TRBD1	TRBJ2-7	TGTGCCAGCAGTCGTGGACAGGGGGAGTACGAGCAGTACTTC	CASSRGQGEYEQYF
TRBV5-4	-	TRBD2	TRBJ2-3	TGTGCCAGCAGCTCCCCTCAGGGGACTAGCGGCTCAGATACGCAGTATTTT	CASSSPQGTSGSDTQYF
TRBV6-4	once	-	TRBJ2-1	TGTGCCAGCAGTGACGGTGGGGGCCCAGGCAATGAGCAGTTCTTC	CASSDGGGPGNEQFF
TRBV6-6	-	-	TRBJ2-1	TGTGCCAGCAGTCACCTTATTCAAGAGCAATTCTTC	CASSHLIQEQFF
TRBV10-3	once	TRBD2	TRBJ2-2	TGTGCCATCAGGGACCTAGCGGGGGGCGCGAACACCGGGGAGCTGTTTTTT	CAIRDLAGGANTGELFF
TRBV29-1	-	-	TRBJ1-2	TGCAGCGTTGTCGGAGAACGTCGTGGCTACACCTTC	CSVVGERRGYTF
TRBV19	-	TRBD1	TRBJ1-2	TGTGCCAGTAGTATTCTGACAGGGAATCATGGCTACACCTTC	CASSILTGNHGYTF
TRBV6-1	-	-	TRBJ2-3	TGTGCCAGCAGTGACTCAGTGGTAGATACGCAGTATTTT	CASSDSVVDTQYF
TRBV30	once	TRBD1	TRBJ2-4	TGTGCCTGGGAGACCGGGACAGCTCGTCCCCTAGCCAAAAACATTCAGTACTTC	CAWETGTARPLAKNIQYF
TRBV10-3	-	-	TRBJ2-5	TGTGCCATCAGTGAGTCGCGGGCCCCTGGGGAGACCCAGTACTTC	CAISESRAPGETQYF
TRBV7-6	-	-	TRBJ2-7	TGTGCCAGCAGCTCGCCGAGCTCCTACGAGCAGTACTTC	CASSSPSSYEQYF
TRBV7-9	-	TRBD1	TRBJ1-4	TGTGCCAGCAGCCCTGACTGGACAGGGTTTGAAAAACTGTTTTTT	CASSPDWTGFEKLFF
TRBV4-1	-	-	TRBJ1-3	TGCGCCAGCAGCTGGGAAACCGGGAACTCTGGAAACACCATATATTTT	CASSWETGNSGNTIYF
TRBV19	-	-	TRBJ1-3	TGTGCCAGTAAGCCGCAAATCTCTGGAAACACCATATATTTT	CASKPQISGNTIYF
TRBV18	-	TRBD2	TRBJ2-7	TGTGCCAGCTCATTCCTTAGCGGGGGCGCCGCCTACGAGCAGTACTTC	CASSFLSGGAAYEQYF
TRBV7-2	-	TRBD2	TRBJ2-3	TGTGCCAGCAGCCGGACGACTAGCGGGGGGGGCACAGATACGCAGTATTTT	CASSRTTSGGGTDTQYF
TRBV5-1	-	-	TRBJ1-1	TGCGCCAGCAGCTTGAAAGGGGTGAGGGGGACTGAAGCTTTCTTT	CASSLKGVRGTEAFF
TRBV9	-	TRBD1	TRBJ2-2	TGTGCCAGCAGCCTGGGACAGGGGGCGAACACCGGGGAGCTGTTTTTT	CASSLGQGANTGELFF
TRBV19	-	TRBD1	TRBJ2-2	TGTGCCAGCCATAGCCCGCGGACAGGGGTCACCGGGGAGCTGTTTTTT	CASHSPRTGVTGELFF
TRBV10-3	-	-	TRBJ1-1	TGTGCCATCAGTGAGTCTTCCAGGTTTAACACTGAAGCTTTCTTT	CAISESSRFNTEAFF
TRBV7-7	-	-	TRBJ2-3	TGTGCCAGCAGCTTGGGTGGCGGGTACGATACGCAGTATTTT	CASSLGGGYDTQYF
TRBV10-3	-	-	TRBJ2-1	TGTGCCATCAGTGTAAAAGGCGGCAATGAGCAGTTCTTC	CAISVKGGNEQFF
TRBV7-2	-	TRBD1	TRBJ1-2	TGTGCCAGCAGCTTAGGTGGACAGGGGCTCAGCTATGGCTACACCTTC	CASSLGGQGLSYGYTF
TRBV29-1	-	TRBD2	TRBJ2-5	TGCAGCGTTGAAGGGGGACTAGCTGCGGAGACCCAGTACTTC	CSVEGGLAAETQYF
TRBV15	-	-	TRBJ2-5	TGTGCCACCAGCAGAGATATACGACAGCTCGAGACCCAGTACTTC	CATSRDIRQLETQYF
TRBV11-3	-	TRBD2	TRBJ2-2	TGTGCCAGCAGCCCGGGGGGCACCGGGGAGCTGTTTTTT	CASSPGGTGELFF
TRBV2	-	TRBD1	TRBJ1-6	TGTGCCAGCAGCACCTCCCCGACAGGGAATAATTCACCCCTCCACTTT	CASSTSPTGNNSPLHF
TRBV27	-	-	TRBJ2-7	TGTGCCAGCAGTTTCAGGGGAATGAACGAGCAGTACTTC	CASSFRGMNEQYF
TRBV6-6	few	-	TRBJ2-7	TGTGCCAGCAGTTACTCGGACAGCTCCGCCTACGAGCAGTACTTC	CASSYSDSSAYEQYF
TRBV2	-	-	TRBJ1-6	TGTGCCAGCCTAAACAGGGTCCCTAGGAATTCACCCCTCCACTTT	CASLNRVPRNSPLHF
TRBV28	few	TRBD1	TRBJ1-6	TGTGCCAGCAGTCGTTCAGGGGGCCTTAGGTCACCCCTCCACTTT	CASSRSGGLRSPLHF
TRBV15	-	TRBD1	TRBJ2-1	TGTGCCACCAGCAGTCGACAGGGGTACAATGAGCAGTTCTTC	CATSSRQGYNEQFF
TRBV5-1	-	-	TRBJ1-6	TGCGCCAGCAGCTTCCAGGAAAGCTCCTATAATTCACCCCTCCACTTT	CASSFQESSYNSPLHF